The clone carrying this T cell receptor beta chain has a handful of counts. Antigen specificity is unknown. It was with a sample-barcoded 5' primer and a J-beta primer mix that a second PCR of roughly 7 to 11 cycles was run. TCRdb redid the calling of the 5' RACE reads with MiXCR, one entry per CDR3 protein. In the table there are hundreds of thousands of distinct CDR3 sequences, roughly 58% of which are singletons. This entry belongs to a study of blood T cells in healthy people across ages. Across the whole study: Capture by template switching was about one barcoded beta molecule per two T cells.

Findings and limits, study-wide: A roughly linear age-dependent decrease characterized TCR beta diversity per million T cells.

This sequence was found in a man between 60 and 75 years old in good health. Material for sequencing was blood.

CDR3 sequence reads: CSVRNNEQYF. In DNA form, the CDR3 reads TGCAGCGTTCGGAACAACGAGCAGTACTTC. This chain links TRBV29-1 with TRBJ2-7; D call uncertain. The CDR3 spans 10 residues. The ends were cut back, 5 bases at V and 5 bases at J, with 7 bases in the middle. Looked up from germline, CDR1 is SQVTM and CDR2 is ANQGSEA.